This T cell receptor (beta chain) was sequenced during a study of graft-versus-host responses after intestinal transplantation. Findings of the study overall: Peak GvH clone levels in circulation were associated with early post-transplant HvG declines.

This clone was observed a few times. Sequenced by immunoSEQ multiplex PCR; TCRdb stores in-frame clones only, minus some. The profile shows roughly 9,700 clones, roughly 31% of them singletons. V lost 3 bases, J lost 4 bases, and 9 bases stayed unmatched. Germline V CDR1 and CDR2: SGHDT, YYEEEE. There are 17 residues in the CDR3. Once the reaction had ended, proliferating CFSE-low CD3+CD4+ and CD3+CD8+ responders were sorted. The chain joins TRBV5-6 to TRBJ2-2; 10 bases align to TRBD1. The source was alloreactive CD4+ T cells from a mixed lymphocyte reaction culture, collected before transplantation. Subset specified: CFSE-low proliferating T cells sorted from approximately 6-day pre-transplant mixed lymphocyte reaction (GvH or HvG direction). This TCR derives from a human patient who was an organ donor for intestinal transplantation. CDR3 sequence (DNA): TGTGCCAGCAGCTGGGGGACAGGGGATTTGGGCACCGGGGAGCTGTTTTTT. Amino acids: CASSWGTGDLGTGELFF.